The source of this T cell receptor (beta chain) is a study of blood T cell repertoires in COVID-19. As for the study in general: The United States, Italy and Spain provided the acute and convalescent COVID-19 samples. Sources were T cells, B-cell-depleted T cells, or PBMCs; the material itself was cDNA or gDNA.

TCRdb's copy holds only in-frame clones and misses some; the assay was immunoSEQ multiplex PCR. The data contain tens of thousands of clones, more than 85% of them singletons. Germline CDR1 reads SGHTA; CDR2 reads FQGTGA. The trim removed 6 bases at V and 4 bases at J, leaving 9 bases unmatched. There are 15 residues in the CDR3. Sample: peripheral blood. V is TRBV7-3 and J is TRBJ2-5; 9 nucleotides line up with TRBD2. The receptor was isolated from a man older than 75 in a cohort sampled during active COVID-19. In DNA form, the CDR3 reads TGTGCCAGCAGTCCTAGCGGGGCCCGGTTAGAGACCCAGTACTTC. Translated, it gives CASSPSGARLETQYF.